This is a list of T cell receptor beta chains from one sample in a study of cytomegalovirus exposure and HLA in healthy donors. Generated by immunoSEQ multiplex PCR, the TCRdb table keeps only in-frame clones and is missing some. Of 65,000 to 95,000 clones in the sample, under 80% were seen once. Sequencing was performed on PBMCs. All receptors derive from a human donor in good health. Each CDR3 is given without its conserved first and last residue.

TRBV18	11	ASSPEAANEQY
TRBV2	13	ASRPDRASNQPQH
TRBV5-8	14	ASSFTRTGNQETQY
TRBV5-1	10	ASSEPTGDAT
TRBV4-3	14	ASSPGVASGTYEQY
TRBV13	14	ASSLGLDSYNSPLH
TRBV29-1	10	SVPGGSEKLF
TRBV2	11	ASSGLAWETQY
TRBV19	13	ASSGLAGNTDTQY
TRBV7-9	13	ASSLSAGGGAEAF
TRBV5-8	12	ASSLVLSNQPQH
TRBV19	15	ASSTRLTGGGPYGYT
TRBV7-2	13	ASSLVPGIAYEQY
TRBV2	14	ASSAVGTGSGTEAF
TRBV7-2	13	ASSFSKGGTGELF
TRBV29-1	9	SVVRQVGYT
TRBV5-6	14	ASSKGTGNAYNEQF
TRBV6-4	12	ANWGCDRNTEAF
TRBV10-3	17	AISSARDLRPSGANVLT
TRBV4-1	13	ASSQGQGSSGEAF
TRBV7-9	10	SSSQQQETQY
TRBV11-3	10	ASSLDEGTQY
TRBV7-6	13	ASSLGSGNTGELF
TRBV6-5	12	ASSYQTAQETQY
TRBV6-5	12	ASSYSRQGPEAF
TRBV6-5	12	ASSYRGTYNEQF
TRBV2	11	ASSMGARETQY
TRBV9	14	ASSSGTATSTDTQY
TRBV28	10	ASTGQRGKLF
TRBV7-2	13	ASSLGGQGGQPQH
TRBV7-2	15	ASSSPGSGTNTGELF
TRBV5-1	12	ASSREGRDSPLH
TRBV9	12	ASSVVAEAYEQY
TRBV9	11	ASSVGLKETQY
TRBV7-2	13	ASSRPSGLYNEQF